A single sample gave rise to the 27 T cell receptor beta chains below, sequenced in a study of Ad26.COV2.S vaccination and SARS-CoV-2 variants. This sample's treatment: 15 to 20 received Ad26.COV2.S at low or high dose, single or two shots; about 5 received placebo; per-sample allocation not given. Day 63 after the first injection of vaccine or placebo was the sampling time. TCRdb keeps only in-frame clones here, not all; method: immunoSEQ multiplex PCR. Found here are approximately 340,000 clones, roughly 85% of them singletons; the top ten hold 3% to 4%. This material consisted of peripheral blood, taken in a trial of Ad26.COV2.S vaccine versus placebo. The receptors originated from a person aged 18-60 years who received the Ad26.COV2.S COVID-19 vaccine or a placebo.

The chain recombines TRBV18 with TRBJ2-3; 7 bases are a match to TRBD2. Germline V CDR1 and CDR2: KGHSH, LQKENI. The CDR3 is 20 residues long. V was clipped by 4 bases and J by 0 bases; unmatched bases: 19. CDR3 residues: CASSRSGRASGLSSTDTQYF. In DNA form, the CDR3 reads TGTGCCAGCTCACGATCAGGAAGGGCTAGCGGTCTGAGTAGCACAGATACGCAGTATTTT.

The rearrangement joins TRBV27 to TRBJ2-7; 7 nucleotides match TRBD2. V lost 3 bases and J lost 4; bases outside the gene matches: 6. Germline CDR1 reads MNHEY; CDR2 reads SMNVEV (reference sequence). There are 14 residues in the CDR3. The CDR3 nucleotides are TGTGCCAGCAGTTTTTCTGGGCGGGGGTACGAGCAGTACTTC. Translation gives CASSFSGRGYEQYF.

This clone has a handful of counts. The chain links TRBV7-8 to TRBJ2-2; 8 bases are shared with TRBD2. V dropped 5 bases and J dropped 4; count of bases not matched to a gene: 6. The germline CDR1 and CDR2 sequences are SGHVS and FQNEAQ. The CDR3 has 15 residues. In nucleotides, the CDR3 is TGTGCCAGCAGCCGAGCGGGAGACGGCACCGGGGAGCTGTTTTTT. Protein sequence: CASSRAGDGTGELFF.

The chain combines TRBV7-2 with TRBJ2-1; D is unclear. Germline V gene lookup returns CDR1 SGHTA and CDR2 FQGNSA. With 4 bases removed from V and 4 bases from J, the gap between germline ends came to 20 bases. The CDR3 is made up of 17 amino acids. For the CDR3, the DNA is TGTGCCAGCAGCTCCGAATATCGGGCCTCACCATACAATGAGCAGTTCTTC. This gives the protein CASSSEYRASPYNEQFF.

This clone was seen just once. As DNA, the CDR3 is TGTGCCTGGAGCCAAGGGACTAGCGGGAGAGGAGAGACCCAGTACTTC. It translates to CAWSQGTSGRGETQYF. This sequence joins TRBV30 and TRBJ2-5; 14 nucleotides match TRBD2. V lost 3 bases and J lost 4; bases outside the gene matches: 7. This CDR3 is 16 amino acids long. Germline CDR1 is GTSNPN and CDR2 is SVGIG (reference sequence).

V is TRBV30 and J is TRBJ2-1; D perhaps matches TRBD2 (6 bases). Germline lookup yields CDR1 GTSNPN and CDR2 SVGIG (reference sequence). The CDR3 consists of 14 residues. With 5 bases removed from V and 6 bases from J, the gap between germline ends came to 17 bases. CDR3 sequence: CAWSPGTAINEQFF. CDR3 bases: TGTGCCTGGTCACCCGGGACTGCCATCAATGAGCAGTTCTTC. Based on the CDR3 plus reference TRBV30 and TRBJ2-1, the full variable domain is SQTIHQWPATLVQPVGSPLSLECTVEGTSNPNLYWYRQAAGRGLQLLFYSVGIGQISSEVPQNLSASRPQDRQFILSSKKLLLSDSGFYLCAWSPGTAINEQFFGPGTRLTVL.

The chain has TRBV3-1 (or the pseudogene TRBV3-2) and TRBJ2-1; 10 bases fit TRBD2. Trimming took 0 bases from V and 4 from J; bases not matched to a gene: 0. Germline CDR1 and CDR2: LGHDT and YNNKEL (reference sequence). The CDR3 extends over 15 amino acids. Here the CDR3 reads CASSQDSGGYNEQFF. CDR3 DNA: TGTGCCAGCAGCCAAGATAGCGGGGGGTACAATGAGCAGTTCTTC.

The V call is TRBV3-1 (or the pseudogene TRBV3-2), the J call TRBJ2-7, with 12 bases aligning to TRBD2. Per germline, CDR1 LGHDT and CDR2 YNNKEL (reference sequence). This CDR3 has 18 amino acids. V was clipped by 4 bases and J by 3 bases; unmatched bases: 13. The CDR3 loop reads CASSPPANRLAGDYEQYF. In nucleotides, the CDR3 is TGTGCCAGCAGCCCCCCGGCCAACCGACTAGCGGGGGACTACGAGCAGTACTTC.

This chain links TRBV6-5 with TRBJ1-5; D not resolved. Trimming removed 0 bases at V and 1 base at J, with 7 bases between. The CDR3 extends over 15 amino acids. Germline CDR1 and CDR2: MNHEY and SVGAGI. The CDR3 sequence is CASSYSDGSNQPQHF. The CDR3 DNA sequence: TGTGCCAGCAGTTACTCGGACGGGAGCAATCAGCCCCAGCATTTT.

The chain combines TRBV6-5 with TRBJ2-3; D call uncertain. The CDR3 extends over 13 amino acids. V was cut by 6 bases and J by 2 bases, with 9 bases left in between. From germline, CDR1 is MNHEY and CDR2 SVGAGI. The DNA of the CDR3 is TGTGCCAGCAGCCCCCATAACACAGATACGCAGTATTTT. This sequence encodes CASSPHNTDTQYF.

The V call is TRBV6-6, the J call TRBJ2-3, with D possibly matching TRBD2 (5 bases). Trimming took off 7 bases at V and 0 bases at J, with 11 bases between the two ends. This CDR3 has 14 residues. Looked up from germline, CDR1 is MNHNY and CDR2 is SVGAGI (reference sequence). CDR3: CASKFRDSTDTQYF. CDR3 nucleotide sequence: TGTGCCAGCAAGTTCCGGGATAGCACAGATACGCAGTATTTT.

The chain recombines TRBV27 with TRBJ2-1, with TRBD2 matching over 13 bases. Losses at the gene ends were 5 bases for V and 9 bases for J; bases not matched to a gene: 7. The germline CDR1 and CDR2 sequences are MNHEY and SMNVEV (reference sequence). This CDR3 has 15 amino acids. The CDR3 loop is CASSLLAGGPIEQFF. Here the CDR3 DNA reads TGTGCCAGCAGTCTACTAGCGGGAGGGCCTATTGAGCAGTTCTTC.

The V gene is TRBV7-2, the J gene TRBJ1-3; D is unresolved. V lost 4 bases and J 4 bases, leaving 14 bases between the germline ends. The CDR3 extends over 15 amino acids. Germline CDR1 is SGHTA and CDR2 is FQGNSA. This CDR3 reads CASSYRDAFGNTIYF. The CDR3 DNA sequence: TGTGCCAGCAGCTACCGGGATGCGTTCGGAAACACCATATATTTT.

As regards this clone: Other DNA sequences in the same sample also yield this CDR3. The chain uses TRBV7-9 and TRBJ1-1; no firm D call. The CDR3 is made up of 13 amino acids. Germline CDR1 is SEHNR and CDR2 is FQNEAQ (reference sequence). Trimming pared 2 bases from V and 1 base from J, leaving 5 bases between. As DNA, the CDR3 is TGTGCCAGCAGCTTAAACAAGAACACTGAAGCTTTCTTT. Its protein product is CASSLNKNTEAFF.

The chain links TRBV6-4 to TRBJ2-5; 8 bases are a match to TRBD1. Germline CDR1 is MRHNA and CDR2 is SNTAGT. The CDR3 is 14 residues long. Trimming took 4 bases from V and 1 from J; bases not matched to a gene: 2. The CDR3 loop reads CASSGGQAQETQYF. The CDR3, as DNA: TGTGCCAGCAGTGGGGGACAGGCCCAAGAGACCCAGTACTTC.

In this sample, this clone turned up once. The chain has TRBV11-3 and TRBJ2-1, with TRBD2 identical over 14 bases. Germline V CDR1 and CDR2: SGHNT, YENEEA. The V gene end was trimmed by 5 bases and the J gene end by 8 bases; junction bases not matched to a gene: 5. The CDR3 sequence is 15 residues long. The CDR3 is CASSNRTSGRYEQFF. CDR3 DNA: TGTGCCAGCAGCAACAGGACTAGCGGGAGGTATGAGCAGTTCTTC.

V is TRBV6-6 and J is TRBJ2-7; TRBD1 agrees at 9 bases. In germline, CDR1 is MNHNY, CDR2 SVGAGI (reference sequence). The CDR3 has 15 residues. V shed 6 bases, J shed 4 bases, and the junction held 10 bases outside the gene matches. DNA for the CDR3: TGTGCCAGCAGCGACCCCGGGACAGGGCCGTACGAGCAGTACTTC. Translation: CASSDPGTGPYEQYF.

This chain uses TRBV5-1 with TRBJ2-5; a possible D gene is TRBD2 (5 bases). Trimming removed 9 bases at V and 2 bases at J, with 14 bases between. Germline assignment: CDR1 SGHRS and CDR2 YFSETQ. The CDR3 is made up of 13 amino acids. The CDR3 bases are TGCGCCACCTCGGAGGCCCCGCAAGAGACCCAGTACTTC. Protein sequence: CATSEAPQETQYF.

The chain recombines TRBV6-6 with TRBJ2-1; D gene unclear. The CDR3 loop spans 12 amino acids. CDR1 is MNHNY and CDR2 is SVGAGI in the germline V gene (reference sequence). Deletions cut 8 bases from V and 12 bases from J, with 17 bases between. CDR3: CASRPGGLGQFF. DNA for the CDR3: TGTGCCAGCCGACCCGGTGGGCTTGGGCAGTTCTTC.

This sequence joins TRBV27 and TRBJ2-7, with a tentative D call TRBD1 (6 bases). The CDR3 extends over 14 amino acids. CDR1 and CDR2 from the germline V gene are MNHEY and SMNVEV (reference sequence). V was trimmed by 3 bases and J by 10 bases, leaving 19 bases between them. The CDR3 sequence is CASSFEPTGLAQYF. The CDR3 coding sequence is TGTGCCAGCAGTTTTGAGCCCACAGGGCTAGCTCAGTACTTC.

The rearrangement uses TRBV27 and TRBJ2-7; 9 bases match TRBD2. Germline assignment: CDR1 MNHEY and CDR2 SMNVEV (reference sequence). CDR3 length: 14 amino acids. J was trimmed by 6 bases and V by 3 bases; bases with no gene match: 6. DNA of the CDR3: TGTGCCAGCAGTTTGATGCTAGCGGGGTCCGAGCAGTACTTC. It encodes CASSLMLAGSEQYF.

The chain combines TRBV4-1 with TRBJ1-1; D not resolved. Germline values: CDR1 MGHRA, CDR2 YSYEKL. The CDR3 runs to 14 residues. V was trimmed by 0 bases and J by 5 bases, leaving 10 bases between them. CDR3 protein: CASSQDSRVTEAFF. In DNA form, the CDR3 reads TGCGCCAGCAGCCAAGATTCGAGGGTTACTGAAGCTTTCTTT.

The table lists this clone with a few counts. The V and J genes are TRBV11-2 and TRBJ2-5, with 7 bases lining up with TRBD1. Germline V gene lookup returns CDR1 SGHAT and CDR2 FQNNGV. This CDR3 spans 13 amino acids. V trimming: 5 bases; J trimming: 4 bases; junction bases outside the gene matches: 4. In DNA form, the CDR3 reads TGTGCCAGCAGCGATAGGGGGCGAGAGACCCAGTACTTC. Translating it yields CASSDRGRETQYF.

The rearrangement links TRBV27 to TRBJ1-2, with D possibly being TRBD1 (6 bases). CDR3 length equals 16 residues. Trimming stripped 5 bases from V and 0 bases from J, with 16 bases between. Germline CDR1 is MNHEY and CDR2 is SMNVEV (reference sequence). CDR3 in DNA: TGTGCCAGCAGTCCCCCCGGACAGCTCTCTAACTATGGCTACACCTTC. Its translation: CASSPPGQLSNYGYTF.

The chain has TRBV5-8 and TRBJ2-1; 8 positions agree with TRBD2. The CDR3 is 17 amino acids. V trimming: 3 bases; J trimming: 7 bases; junction bases outside the gene matches: 15. Germline V lookup: CDR1 SGHTS, CDR2 YDEGEE. CDR3 region: CASSSRLTGGRRNEQFF. In DNA, the CDR3 is TGTGCCAGCAGCTCCCGCCTTACGGGGGGGAGAAGGAATGAGCAGTTCTTC.

The J gene is TRBJ2-4, the V gene TRBV5-1, with TRBD1 matching over 8 bases. This CDR3 is 15 amino acids long. The trim removed 4 bases at V and 6 bases at J, leaving 9 bases unmatched. Germline CDR1 reads SGHRS; CDR2 reads YFSETQ. CDR3 amino acids: CASSGQGRRGNIQYF. As DNA, the CDR3 is TGCGCCAGCAGCGGACAGGGAAGAAGGGGAAACATTCAGTACTTC. Full variable domain (outside the CDR3, taken from reference TRBV5-1 and TRBJ2-4): KAGVTQTPRYLIKTRGQQVTLSCSPISGHRSVSWYQQTPGQGLQFLFEYFSETQRNKGNFPGRFSGRQFSNSRSEMNVSTLELGDSALYLCASSGQGRRGNIQYFGAGTRLSVL.

The chain uses TRBV5-4 and TRBJ1-3; TRBD1 matches 8 bases. The junction had 8 bases not matched to a gene; V was cut back by 7 bases and J by 5 bases. Germline V gives CDR1 SGHNT, CDR2 YYREEE (reference sequence). The CDR3 contains 14 residues. This CDR3 is CASGPDRGRNTIYF. The CDR3 region has the DNA TGTGCCAGCGGCCCCGACAGGGGAAGAAACACCATATATTTT.